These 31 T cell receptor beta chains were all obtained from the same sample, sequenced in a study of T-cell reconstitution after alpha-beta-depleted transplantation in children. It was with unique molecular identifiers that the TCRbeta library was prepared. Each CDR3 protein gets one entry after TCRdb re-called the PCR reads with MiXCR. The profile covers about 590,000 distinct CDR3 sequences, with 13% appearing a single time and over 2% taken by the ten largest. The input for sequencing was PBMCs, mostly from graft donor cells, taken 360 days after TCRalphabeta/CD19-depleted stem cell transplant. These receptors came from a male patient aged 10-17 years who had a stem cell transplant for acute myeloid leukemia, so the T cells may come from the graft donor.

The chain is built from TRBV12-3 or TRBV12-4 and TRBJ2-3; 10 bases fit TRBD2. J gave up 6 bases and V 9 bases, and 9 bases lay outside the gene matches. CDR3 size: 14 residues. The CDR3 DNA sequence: TGTGCCAGTGGAGCGGGAGGGGCCCTCGATACGCAGTATTTT. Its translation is CASGAGGALDTQYF.

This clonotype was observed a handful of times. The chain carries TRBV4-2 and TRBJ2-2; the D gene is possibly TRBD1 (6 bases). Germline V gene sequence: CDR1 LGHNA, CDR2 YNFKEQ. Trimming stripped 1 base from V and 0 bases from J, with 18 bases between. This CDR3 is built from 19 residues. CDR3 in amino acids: CASSQVTLRTVANTGELFF. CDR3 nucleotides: TGTGCCAGCAGCCAAGTTACCCTCCGGACAGTCGCGAACACCGGGGAGCTGTTTTTT.

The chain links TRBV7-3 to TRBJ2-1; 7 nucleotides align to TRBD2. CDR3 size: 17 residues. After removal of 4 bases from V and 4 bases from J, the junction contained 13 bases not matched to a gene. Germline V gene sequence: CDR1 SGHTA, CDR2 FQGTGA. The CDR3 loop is CASSSLAGGRAYNEQFF. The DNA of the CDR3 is TGTGCCAGCAGCTCACTAGCTGGAGGGAGGGCTTACAATGAGCAGTTCTTC.

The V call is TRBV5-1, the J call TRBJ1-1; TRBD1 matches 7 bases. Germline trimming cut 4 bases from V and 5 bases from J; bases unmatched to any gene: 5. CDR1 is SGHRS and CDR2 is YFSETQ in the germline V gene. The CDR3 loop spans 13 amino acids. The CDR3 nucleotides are TGCGCCAGCAGCGACAGGGTTGGGACTGAAGCTTTCTTT. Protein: CASSDRVGTEAFF.

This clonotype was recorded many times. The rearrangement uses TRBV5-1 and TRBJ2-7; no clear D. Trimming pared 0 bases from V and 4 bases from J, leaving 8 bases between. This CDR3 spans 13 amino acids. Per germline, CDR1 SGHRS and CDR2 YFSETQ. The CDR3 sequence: CASSLAPAYEQYF. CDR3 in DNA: TGCGCCAGCAGCTTGGCCCCCGCGTACGAGCAGTACTTC.

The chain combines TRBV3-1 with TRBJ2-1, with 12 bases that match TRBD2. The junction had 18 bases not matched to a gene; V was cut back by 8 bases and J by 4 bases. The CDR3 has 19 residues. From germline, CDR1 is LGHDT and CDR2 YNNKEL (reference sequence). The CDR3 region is CASGISGLAGADFYNEQFF. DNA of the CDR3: TGTGCCAGCGGGATTTCGGGACTAGCGGGCGCGGACTTTTACAATGAGCAGTTCTTC.

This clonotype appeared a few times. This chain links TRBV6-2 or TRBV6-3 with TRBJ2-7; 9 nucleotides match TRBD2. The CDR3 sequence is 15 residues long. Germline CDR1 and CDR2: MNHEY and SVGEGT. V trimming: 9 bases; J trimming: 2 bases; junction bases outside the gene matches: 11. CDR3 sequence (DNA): TGTGCCAGTACACACCCGACTAGCGGAACCTACGAGCAGTACTTC. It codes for CASTHPTSGTYEQYF.

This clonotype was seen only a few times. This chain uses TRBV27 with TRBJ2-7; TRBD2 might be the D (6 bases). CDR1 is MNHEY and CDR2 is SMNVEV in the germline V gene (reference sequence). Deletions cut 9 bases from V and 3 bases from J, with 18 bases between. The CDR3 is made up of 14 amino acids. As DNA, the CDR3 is TGTGCCAGTTCTGTGAGAGCGGACTACTACGAGCAGTACTTC. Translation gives CASSVRADYYEQYF.

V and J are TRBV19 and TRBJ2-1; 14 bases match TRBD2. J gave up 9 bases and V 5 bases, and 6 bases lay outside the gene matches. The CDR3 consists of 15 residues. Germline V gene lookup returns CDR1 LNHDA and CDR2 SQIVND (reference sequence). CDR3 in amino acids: CASSLGLAGVSEQFF. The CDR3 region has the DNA TGTGCCAGTAGTTTGGGACTAGCGGGAGTGAGTGAGCAGTTCTTC.

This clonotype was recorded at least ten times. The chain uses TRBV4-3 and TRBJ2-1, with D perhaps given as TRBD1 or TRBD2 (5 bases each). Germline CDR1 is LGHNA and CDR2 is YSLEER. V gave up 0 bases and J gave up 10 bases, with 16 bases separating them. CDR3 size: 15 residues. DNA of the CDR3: TGCGCCAGCAGCCAAGAGTCCGGGCACGGGACGGAGCAGTTCTTC. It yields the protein CASSQESGHGTEQFF.

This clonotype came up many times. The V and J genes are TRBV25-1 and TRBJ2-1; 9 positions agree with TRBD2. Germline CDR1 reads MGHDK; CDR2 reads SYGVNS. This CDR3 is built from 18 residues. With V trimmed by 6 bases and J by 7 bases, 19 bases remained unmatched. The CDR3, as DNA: TGTGCCAGCAGCCTCCTTCATTCGGGCGGGAGGGCAAAGAATGAGCAGTTCTTC. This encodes CASSLLHSGGRAKNEQFF.

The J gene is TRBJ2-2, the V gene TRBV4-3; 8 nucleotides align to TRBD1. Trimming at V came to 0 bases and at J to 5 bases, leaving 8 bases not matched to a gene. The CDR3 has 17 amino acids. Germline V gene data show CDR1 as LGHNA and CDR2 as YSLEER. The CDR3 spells CASSQDPIRGLTGELFF. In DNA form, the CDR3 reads TGCGCCAGCAGCCAAGATCCGATCAGGGGGCTGACCGGGGAGCTGTTTTTT.

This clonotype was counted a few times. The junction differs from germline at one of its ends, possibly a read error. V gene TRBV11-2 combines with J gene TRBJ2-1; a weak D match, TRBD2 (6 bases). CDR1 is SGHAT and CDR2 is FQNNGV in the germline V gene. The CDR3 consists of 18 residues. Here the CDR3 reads CASTLRGGGLQLYNEQFF. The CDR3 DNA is TGTGCCAGCACCTTAAGGGGAGGAGGACTACAACTATACAATGAGCAGTTCTTC.

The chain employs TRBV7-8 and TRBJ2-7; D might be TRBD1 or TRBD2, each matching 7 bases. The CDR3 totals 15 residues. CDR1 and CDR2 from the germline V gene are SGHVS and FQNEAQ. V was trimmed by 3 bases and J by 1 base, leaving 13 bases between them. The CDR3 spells CASSFPGGGSYEQYF. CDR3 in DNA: TGTGCCAGCAGCTTCCCAGGGGGGGGGTCCTACGAGCAGTACTTC.

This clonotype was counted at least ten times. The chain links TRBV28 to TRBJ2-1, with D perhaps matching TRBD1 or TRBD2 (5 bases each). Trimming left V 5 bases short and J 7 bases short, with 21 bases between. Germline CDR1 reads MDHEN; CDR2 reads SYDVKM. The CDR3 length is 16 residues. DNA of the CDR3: TGTGCCAGCAGTGCCTCGACACTAGGGGTGAAGAATGAGCAGTTCTTC. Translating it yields CASSASTLGVKNEQFF.

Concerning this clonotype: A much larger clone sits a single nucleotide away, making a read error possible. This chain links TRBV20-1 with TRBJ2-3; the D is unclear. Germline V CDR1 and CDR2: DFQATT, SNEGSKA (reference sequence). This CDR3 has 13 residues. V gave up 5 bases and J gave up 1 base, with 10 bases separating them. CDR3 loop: CSACWAGTDTQYF. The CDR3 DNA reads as TGCAGTGCTTGTTGGGCCGGCACAGATACGCAGTATTTT.

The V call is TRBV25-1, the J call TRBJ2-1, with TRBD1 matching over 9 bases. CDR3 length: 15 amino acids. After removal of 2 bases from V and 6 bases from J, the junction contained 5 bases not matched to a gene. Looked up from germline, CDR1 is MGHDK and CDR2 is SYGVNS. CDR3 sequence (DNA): TGTGCCAGCAGTGAAGCGGGGACAGGGTCCAATGAGCAGTTCTTC. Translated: CASSEAGTGSNEQFF.

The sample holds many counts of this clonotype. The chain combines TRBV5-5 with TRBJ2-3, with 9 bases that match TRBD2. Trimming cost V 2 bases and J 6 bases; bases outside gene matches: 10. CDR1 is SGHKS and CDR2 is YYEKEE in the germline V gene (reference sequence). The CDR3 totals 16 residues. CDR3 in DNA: TGTGCCAGCAGCTTAATCGCTAGCGGGGCATCGGATACGCAGTATTTT. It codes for CASSLIASGASDTQYF. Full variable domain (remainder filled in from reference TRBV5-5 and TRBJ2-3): DAGVTQSPTHLIKTRGQQVTLRCSPISGHKSVSWYQQVLGQGPQFIFQYYEKEERGRGNFPDRFSARQFPNYSSELNVNALLLGDSALYLCASSLIASGASDTQYFGPGTRLTVL.

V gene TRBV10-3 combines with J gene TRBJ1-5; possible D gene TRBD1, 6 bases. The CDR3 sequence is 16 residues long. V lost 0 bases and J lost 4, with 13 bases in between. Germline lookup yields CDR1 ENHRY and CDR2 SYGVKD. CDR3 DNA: TGTGCCATCAGTGAGTCTAAGACAGGTACAAATCAGCCCCAGCATTTT. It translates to CAISESKTGTNQPQHF.

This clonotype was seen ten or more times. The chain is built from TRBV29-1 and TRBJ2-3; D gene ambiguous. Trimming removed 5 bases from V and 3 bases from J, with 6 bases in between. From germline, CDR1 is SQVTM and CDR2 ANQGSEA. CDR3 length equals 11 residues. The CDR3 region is CSVLMTDTQYF. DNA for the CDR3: TGCAGCGTTCTAATGACAGATACGCAGTATTTT.

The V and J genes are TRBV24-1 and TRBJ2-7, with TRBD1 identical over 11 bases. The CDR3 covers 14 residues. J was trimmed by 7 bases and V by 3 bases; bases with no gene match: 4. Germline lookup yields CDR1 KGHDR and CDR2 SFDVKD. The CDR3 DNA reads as TGTGCCACCAGTGATGGACAGGGGGCCCGGGAGCAGTACTTC. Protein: CATSDGQGAREQYF.

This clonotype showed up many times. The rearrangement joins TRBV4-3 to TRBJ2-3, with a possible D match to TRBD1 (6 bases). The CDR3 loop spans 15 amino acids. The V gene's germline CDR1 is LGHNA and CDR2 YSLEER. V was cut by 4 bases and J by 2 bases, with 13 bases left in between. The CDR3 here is CASSPSGHPTDTQYF. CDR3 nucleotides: TGCGCCAGCAGCCCTTCGGGACATCCCACAGATACGCAGTATTTT.

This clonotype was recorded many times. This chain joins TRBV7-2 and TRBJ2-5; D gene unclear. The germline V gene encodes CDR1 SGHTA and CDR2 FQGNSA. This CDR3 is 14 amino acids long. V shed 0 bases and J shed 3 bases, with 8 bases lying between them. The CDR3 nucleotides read TGTGCCAGCAGCTTAGCGGTAGTTAAAGAGACCCAGTACTTC. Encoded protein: CASSLAVVKETQYF. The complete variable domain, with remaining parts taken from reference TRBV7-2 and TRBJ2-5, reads GAGVSQSPSNKVTEKGKDVELRCDPISGHTALYWYRQSLGQGLEFLIYFQGNSAPDKSGLPSDRFSAERTGGSVSTLTIQRTQQEDSAVYLCASSLAVVKETQYFGPGTRLLVL.

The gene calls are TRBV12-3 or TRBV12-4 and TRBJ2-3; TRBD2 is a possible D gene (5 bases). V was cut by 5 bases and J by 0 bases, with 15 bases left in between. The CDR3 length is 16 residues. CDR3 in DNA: TGTGCCAGCAGTCTACTAGAGCTCTTGAGCACAGATACGCAGTATTTT. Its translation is CASSLLELLSTDTQYF.

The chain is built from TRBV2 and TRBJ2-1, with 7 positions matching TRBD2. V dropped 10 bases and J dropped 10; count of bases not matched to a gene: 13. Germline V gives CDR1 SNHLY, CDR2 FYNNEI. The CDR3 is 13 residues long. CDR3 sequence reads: CATKAQRGGEQFF. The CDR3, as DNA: TGTGCCACCAAGGCACAGCGGGGCGGGGAGCAGTTCTTC.

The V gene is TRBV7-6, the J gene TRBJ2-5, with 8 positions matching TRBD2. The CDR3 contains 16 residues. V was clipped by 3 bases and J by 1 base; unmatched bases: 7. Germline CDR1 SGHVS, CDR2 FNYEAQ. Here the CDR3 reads CASSLGGGPSQETQYF. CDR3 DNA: TGTGCCAGCAGCTTGGGCGGGGGGCCCTCCCAAGAGACCCAGTACTTC.

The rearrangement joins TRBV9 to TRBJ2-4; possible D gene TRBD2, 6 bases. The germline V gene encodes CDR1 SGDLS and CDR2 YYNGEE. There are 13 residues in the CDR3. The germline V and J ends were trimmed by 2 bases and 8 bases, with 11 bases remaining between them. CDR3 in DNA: TGTGCCAGCAGCGTGGGCGGGGTAGACATTCAGTACTTC. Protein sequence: CASSVGGVDIQYF.

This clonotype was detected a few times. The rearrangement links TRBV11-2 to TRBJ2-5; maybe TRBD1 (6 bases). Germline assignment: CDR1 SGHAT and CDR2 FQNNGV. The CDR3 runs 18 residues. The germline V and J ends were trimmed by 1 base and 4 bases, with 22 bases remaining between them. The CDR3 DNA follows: TGTGCCAGCAGCTTAGTCCCTAGCAGGGGATCCCTCCCAGAGACCCAGTACTTC. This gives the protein CASSLVPSRGSLPETQYF.

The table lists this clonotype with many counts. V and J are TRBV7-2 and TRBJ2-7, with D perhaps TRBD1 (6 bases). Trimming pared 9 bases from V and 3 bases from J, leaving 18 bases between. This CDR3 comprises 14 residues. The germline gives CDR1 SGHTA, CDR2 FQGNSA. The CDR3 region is CASLQGPIYYEQYF. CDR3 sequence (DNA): TGTGCCAGTCTACAGGGCCCGATTTACTACGAGCAGTACTTC.

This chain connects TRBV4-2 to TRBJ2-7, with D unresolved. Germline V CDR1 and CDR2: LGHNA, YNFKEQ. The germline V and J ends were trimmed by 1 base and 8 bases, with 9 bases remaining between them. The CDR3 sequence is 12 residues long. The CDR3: CASSQVGKQQYF. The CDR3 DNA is TGTGCCAGCAGCCAAGTGGGGAAGCAGCAGTACTTC.

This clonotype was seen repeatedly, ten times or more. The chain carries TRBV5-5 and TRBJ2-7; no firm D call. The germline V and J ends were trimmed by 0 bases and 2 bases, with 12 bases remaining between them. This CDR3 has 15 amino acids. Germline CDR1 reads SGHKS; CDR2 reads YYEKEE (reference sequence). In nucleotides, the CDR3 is TGTGCCAGCAGCTTGGCGCCAGGTCCCACCTACGAGCAGTACTTC. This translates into CASSLAPGPTYEQYF.